This T cell receptor (beta chain) was observed in a study of cytomegalovirus exposure and HLA in healthy donors. Notes on the study in general: Researchers left out some V segments, among them TRBV6-2 and TRBV6-3, as indistinguishable. Cytomegalovirus status was reportedly diagnosed by the classifier with high specificity and sensitivity.

About this clone: Its antigen is as yet unknown.

The CDR3 is made up of 15 amino acids. V shed 0 bases, J shed 4 bases, and the junction held 5 bases outside the gene matches. Germline assignment: CDR1 SGHNT and CDR2 YYREEE (reference sequence). Primers for the PCR totalled 60 Vbeta and 13 Jbeta. Profiling relied on immunoSEQ multiplex PCR, and the TCRdb table lists in-frame clones only, not all of them. This sample has about 130,000 clones, with approximately 78% found just once. The sequenced sample consisted of PBMCs. The receptor was derived from a man aged 30-40 years in good health and CMV-seropositive. The chain is built from TRBV5-4 and TRBJ2-7, with 9 bases fitting TRBD2. The chain's CDR3 is CASSLDLTSGYEQYF. The CDR3 DNA is TGTGCCAGCAGCTTGGACCTGACTAGCGGATACGAGCAGTACTTC.